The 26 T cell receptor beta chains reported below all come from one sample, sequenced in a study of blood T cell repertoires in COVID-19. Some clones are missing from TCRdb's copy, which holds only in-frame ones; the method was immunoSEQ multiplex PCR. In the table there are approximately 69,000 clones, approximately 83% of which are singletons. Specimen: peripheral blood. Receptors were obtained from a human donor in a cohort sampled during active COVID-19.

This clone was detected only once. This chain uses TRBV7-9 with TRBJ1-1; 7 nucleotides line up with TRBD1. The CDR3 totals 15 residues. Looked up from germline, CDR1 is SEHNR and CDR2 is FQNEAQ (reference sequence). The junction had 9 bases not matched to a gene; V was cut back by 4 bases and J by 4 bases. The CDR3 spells CASSSHRGRSTEAFF. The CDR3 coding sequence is TGTGCCAGCAGCTCCCACAGGGGTAGAAGCACTGAAGCTTTCTTT.

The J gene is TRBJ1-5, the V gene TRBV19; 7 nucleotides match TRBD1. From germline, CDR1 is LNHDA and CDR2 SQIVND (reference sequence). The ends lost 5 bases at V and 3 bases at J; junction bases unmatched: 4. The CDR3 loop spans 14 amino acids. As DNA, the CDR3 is TGTGCCAGTAGTCCCACAGGGGACAATCAGCCCCAGCATTTT. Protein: CASSPTGDNQPQHF.

The CDR3, as DNA: TGTGCCAGCAGCAAAGTAAAGGGCGGGGGGCAATACAATGAGCAGTTCTTC. Translating it yields CASSKVKGGGQYNEQFF. The chain couples TRBV21-1 to TRBJ2-1; the table's D call of TRBD2 was not tested on the DNA. TRBV21-1 counts as a pseudogene. CDR3 size: 17 residues.

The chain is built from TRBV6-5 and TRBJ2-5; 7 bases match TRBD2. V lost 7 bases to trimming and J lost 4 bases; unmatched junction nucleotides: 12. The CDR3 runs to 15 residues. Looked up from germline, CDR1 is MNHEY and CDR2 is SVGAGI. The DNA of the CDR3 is TGTGCCAGCACCTCCCCCGTGCGGGGGACAGAGACCCAGTACTTC. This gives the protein CASTSPVRGTETQYF.

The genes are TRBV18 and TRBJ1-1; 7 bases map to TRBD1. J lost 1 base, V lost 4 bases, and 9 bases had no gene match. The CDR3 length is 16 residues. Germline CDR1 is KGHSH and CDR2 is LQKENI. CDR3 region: CASSLVRGGANTEAFF. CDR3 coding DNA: TGTGCCAGCTCACTGGTACGAGGGGGCGCGAACACTGAAGCTTTCTTT.

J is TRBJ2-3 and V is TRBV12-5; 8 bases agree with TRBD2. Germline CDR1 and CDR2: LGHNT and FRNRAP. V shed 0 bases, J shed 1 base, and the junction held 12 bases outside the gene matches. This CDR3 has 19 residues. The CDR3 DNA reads TGTGCTAGTGGTTTGGTCCAGCGGGGGAGAAACCCCGGCACAGATACGCAGTATTTT. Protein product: CASGLVQRGRNPGTDTQYF.

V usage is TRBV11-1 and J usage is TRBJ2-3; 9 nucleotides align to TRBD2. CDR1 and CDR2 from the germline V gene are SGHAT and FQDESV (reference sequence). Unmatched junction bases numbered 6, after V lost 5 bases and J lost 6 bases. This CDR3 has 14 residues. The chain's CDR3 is CASSPRTSADTQYF. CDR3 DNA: TGTGCCAGCAGCCCAAGGACTAGCGCGGATACGCAGTATTTT.

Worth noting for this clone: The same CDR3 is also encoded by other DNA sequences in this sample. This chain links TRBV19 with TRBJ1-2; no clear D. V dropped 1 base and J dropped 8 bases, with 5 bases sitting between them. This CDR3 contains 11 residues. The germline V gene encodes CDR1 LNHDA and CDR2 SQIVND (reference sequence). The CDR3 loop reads CASSIAGGYTF. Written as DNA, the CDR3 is TGTGCCAGTAGTATAGCAGGAGGCTACACCTTC.

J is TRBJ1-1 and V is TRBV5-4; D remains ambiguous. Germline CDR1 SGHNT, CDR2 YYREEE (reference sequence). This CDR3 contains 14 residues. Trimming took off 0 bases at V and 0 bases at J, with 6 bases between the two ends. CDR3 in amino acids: CASSLDSMNTEAFF. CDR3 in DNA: TGTGCCAGCAGCTTGGACAGTATGAACACTGAAGCTTTCTTT.

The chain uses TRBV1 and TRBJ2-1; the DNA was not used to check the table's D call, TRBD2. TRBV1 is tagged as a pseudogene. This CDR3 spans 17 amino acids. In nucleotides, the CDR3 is TGCACCAGCAGCCATCTCGGCGGGGGGGCGGGATACAATGAGCAGTTCTTC. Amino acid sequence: CTSSHLGGGAGYNEQFF.

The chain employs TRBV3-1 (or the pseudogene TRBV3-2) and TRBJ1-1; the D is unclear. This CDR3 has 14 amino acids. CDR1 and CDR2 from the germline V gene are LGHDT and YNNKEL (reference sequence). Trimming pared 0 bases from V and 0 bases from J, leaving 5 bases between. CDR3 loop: CASSQDMLNTEAFF. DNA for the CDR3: TGTGCCAGCAGCCAAGACATGTTGAACACTGAAGCTTTCTTT.

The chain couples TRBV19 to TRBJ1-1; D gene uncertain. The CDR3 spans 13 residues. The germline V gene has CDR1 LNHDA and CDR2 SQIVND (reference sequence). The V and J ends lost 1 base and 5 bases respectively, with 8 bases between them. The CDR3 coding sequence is TGTGCCAGTAGTATAGCCCCGGGGACTGAAGCTTTCTTT. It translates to CASSIAPGTEAFF. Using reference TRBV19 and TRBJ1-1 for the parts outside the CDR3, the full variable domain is DGGITQSPKYLFRKEGQNVTLSCEQNLNHDAMYWYRQDPGQGLRLIYYSQIVNDFQKGDIAEGYSVSREKKESFPLTVTSAQKNPTAFYLCASSIAPGTEAFFGQGTRLTVV.

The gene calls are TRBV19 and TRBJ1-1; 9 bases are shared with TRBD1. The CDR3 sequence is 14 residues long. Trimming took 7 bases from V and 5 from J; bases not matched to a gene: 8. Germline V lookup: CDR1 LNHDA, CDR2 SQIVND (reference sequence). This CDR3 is CASNPGQGRTEAFF. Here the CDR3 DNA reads TGTGCCAGTAACCCCGGACAGGGGAGGACTGAAGCTTTCTTT.

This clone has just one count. The CDR3 region has the DNA TGTGCCAGCAGCCAAGGCGGGGGGGCCTACGAGCAGTACTTC. As protein: CASSQGGGAYEQYF. The chain couples TRBV3-1 (or the pseudogene TRBV3-2) to TRBJ2-7, with 9 bases fitting TRBD2. The V gene end was trimmed by 1 base and the J gene end by 2 bases; junction bases not matched to a gene: 0. Germline V gene data show CDR1 as LGHDT and CDR2 as YNNKEL (reference sequence). CDR3 size: 14 residues.

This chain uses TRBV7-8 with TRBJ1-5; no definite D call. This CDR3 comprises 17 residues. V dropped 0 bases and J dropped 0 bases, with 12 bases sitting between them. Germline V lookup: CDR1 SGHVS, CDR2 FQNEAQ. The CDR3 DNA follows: TGTGCCAGCAGCTTAGCATCCGGAGCATATAGCAATCAGCCCCAGCATTTT. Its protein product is CASSLASGAYSNQPQHF.

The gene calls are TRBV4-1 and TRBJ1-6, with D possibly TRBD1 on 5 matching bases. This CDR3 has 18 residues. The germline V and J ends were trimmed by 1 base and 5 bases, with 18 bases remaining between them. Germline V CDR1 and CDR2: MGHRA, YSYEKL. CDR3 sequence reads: CASSQVGVRRGNNSPLHF. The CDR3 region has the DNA TGCGCCAGCAGCCAAGTAGGGGTCCGGAGGGGAAATAATTCACCCCTCCACTTT.

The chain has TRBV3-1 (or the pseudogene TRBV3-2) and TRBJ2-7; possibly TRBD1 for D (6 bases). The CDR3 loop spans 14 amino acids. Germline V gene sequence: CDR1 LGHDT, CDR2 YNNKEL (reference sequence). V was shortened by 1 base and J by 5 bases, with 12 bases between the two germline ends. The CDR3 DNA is TGTGCCAGCAGCCAAGGTACAGGGATGCACGAGCAGTACTTC. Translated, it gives CASSQGTGMHEQYF.

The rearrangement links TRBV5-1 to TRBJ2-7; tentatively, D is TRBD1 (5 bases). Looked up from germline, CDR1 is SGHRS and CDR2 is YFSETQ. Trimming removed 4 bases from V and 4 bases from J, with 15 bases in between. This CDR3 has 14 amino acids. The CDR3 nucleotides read TGCGCCAGCAGCAGGGGTGCGGAACGGTACGAGCAGTACTTC. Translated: CASSRGAERYEQYF.

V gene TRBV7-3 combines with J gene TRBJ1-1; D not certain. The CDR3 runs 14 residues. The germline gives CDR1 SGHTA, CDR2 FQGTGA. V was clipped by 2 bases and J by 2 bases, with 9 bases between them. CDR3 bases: TGTGCCAGCAGCTTAGGAGGGCCCAACACTGAAGCTTTCTTT. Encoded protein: CASSLGGPNTEAFF.

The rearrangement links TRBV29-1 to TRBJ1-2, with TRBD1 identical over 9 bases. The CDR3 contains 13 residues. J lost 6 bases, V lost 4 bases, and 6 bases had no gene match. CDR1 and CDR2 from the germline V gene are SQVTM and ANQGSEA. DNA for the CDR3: TGCAGCGTTGCTCGGGGACAGGGTGATGGCTACACCTTC. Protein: CSVARGQGDGYTF. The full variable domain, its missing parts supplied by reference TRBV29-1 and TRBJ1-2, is SAVISQKPSRDICQRGTSLTIQCQVDSQVTMMFWYRQQPGQSLTLIATANQGSEATYESGFVIDKFPISRPNLTFSTLTVSNMSPEDSSIYLCSVARGQGDGYTFGSGTRLTVV.

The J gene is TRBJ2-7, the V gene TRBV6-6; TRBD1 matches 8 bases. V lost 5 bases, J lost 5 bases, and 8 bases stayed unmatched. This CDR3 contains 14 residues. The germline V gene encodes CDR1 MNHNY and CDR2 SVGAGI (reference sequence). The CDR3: CASSPGTGNHEQYF. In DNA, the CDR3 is TGTGCCAGCAGTCCCGGGACAGGTAACCACGAGCAGTACTTC.

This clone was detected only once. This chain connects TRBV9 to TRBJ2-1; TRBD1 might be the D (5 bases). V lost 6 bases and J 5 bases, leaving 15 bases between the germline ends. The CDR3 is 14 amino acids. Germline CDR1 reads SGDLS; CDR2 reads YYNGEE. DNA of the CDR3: TGTGCCAGCAACTGGGGTGGGGCTGACAATGAGCAGTTCTTC. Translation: CASNWGGADNEQFF.

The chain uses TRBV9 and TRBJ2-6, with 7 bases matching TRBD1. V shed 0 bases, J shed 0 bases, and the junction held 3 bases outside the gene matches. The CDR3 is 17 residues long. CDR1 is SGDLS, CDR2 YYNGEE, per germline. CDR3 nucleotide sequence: TGTGCCAGCAGCGTAGGGGACAGCTACTCTGGGGCCAACGTCCTGACTTTC. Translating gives CASSVGDSYSGANVLTF.

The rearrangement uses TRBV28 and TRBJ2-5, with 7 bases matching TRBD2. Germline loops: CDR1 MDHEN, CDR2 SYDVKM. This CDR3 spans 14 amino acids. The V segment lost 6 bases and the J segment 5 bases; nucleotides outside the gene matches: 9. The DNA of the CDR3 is TGTGCCAGCAGCCCGGGGGGAGTTCGGGAGACCCAGTACTTC. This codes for CASSPGGVRETQYF.

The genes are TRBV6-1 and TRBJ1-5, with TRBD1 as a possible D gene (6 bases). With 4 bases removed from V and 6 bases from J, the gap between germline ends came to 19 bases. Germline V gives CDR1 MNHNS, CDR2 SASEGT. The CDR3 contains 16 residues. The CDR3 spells CASSALPSGGTQPQHF. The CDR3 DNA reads TGTGCCAGCAGTGCACTTCCGTCGGGGGGCACTCAGCCCCAGCATTTT.

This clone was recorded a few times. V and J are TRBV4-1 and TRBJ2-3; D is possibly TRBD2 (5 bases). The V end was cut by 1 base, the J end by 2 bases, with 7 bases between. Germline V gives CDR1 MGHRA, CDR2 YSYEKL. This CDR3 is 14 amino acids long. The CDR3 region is CASSQGGSTDTQYF. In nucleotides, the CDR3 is TGCGCCAGCAGCCAAGGAGGGTCCACAGATACGCAGTATTTT.